A selection of T cell receptor beta chains follows, all from one sample in a study. MiXCR was run by TCRdb on the 5' RACE reads, yielding one entry per CDR3 protein. The profile covers roughly 69,000 distinct CDR3 sequences, with about 20% appearing a single time and under 3.5% taken by the ten largest. Sequencing was done on a sample of memory CD4+ T cells sorted from a lymph node. All receptors come from a female donor with breast cancer. Each CDR3 is given with its conserved first and last residue.

j_gene: TRBJ1-5; v_gene: TRBV5-1; CDR3aa: CASSRDSQNQPQHF
j_gene: TRBJ2-7; v_gene: TRBV28; CDR3aa: CASSLWASTYEQYF
j_gene: TRBJ2-7; v_gene: TRBV4-3; CDR3aa: CASSQTGVHEQYF
j_gene: TRBJ2-7; v_gene: TRBV7-2; CDR3aa: CAGSLRSNLLRYF
j_gene: TRBJ1-1; v_gene: TRBV7-2; CDR3aa: CASSIGDGANTEAFF
j_gene: TRBJ1-1; v_gene: TRBV7-9; CDR3aa: CASRYTYNTEAFF
j_gene: TRBJ1-1; v_gene: TRBV29-1; CDR3aa: CSVDAETNTEAFF
j_gene: TRBJ2-1; v_gene: TRBV9; CDR3aa: CASSGNEQLF
j_gene: TRBJ2-6; v_gene: TRBV5-1; CDR3aa: CASSLVYTGQLGANVLTF
j_gene: TRBJ2-3; v_gene: TRBV5-1; CDR3aa: CASSLVASGTNTQYF
j_gene: TRBJ2-1; v_gene: TRBV6-1; CDR3aa: CASSGESYNEQFF